The 2 T cell receptor beta chains listed next were all sequenced from one sample in a study of regulatory T cells in long-lasting Graves disease. Time point described: newly diagnosed GD, antithyroid drugs for less than 3 months. PBMC RNA served as the TCR library source. Library construction for TCR beta used iRepertoire HTBI primers and Arm-PCR of CDR3 regions. TCRdb recomputed calls from the multiplex PCR reads with MiXCR, one row per CDR3 protein. The sample carries about 440,000 distinct CDR3 sequences, roughly 17% recorded once. In addition, the sample was reused for a study of T cells in Graves' hyperthyroidism and ophthalmopathy.

Material: peripheral blood mononuclear cells (PBMCs), obtained at new diagnosis, from a patient treated with antithyroid drugs. These receptors originate from a woman younger than 45 with Graves disease.

This clonotype was detected a few times. A much bigger clone sits one base away, suggesting this may be a read error. The V and J genes are TRBV20-1 and TRBJ2-1; perhaps D is TRBD1 or TRBD2 (5 bases each). The assigned J gene may be wrong: the sequence end matches TRBJ2-5 better. CDR1 is DFQATT, CDR2 SNEGSKA, per germline (reference sequence). This CDR3 region has 14 residues. The CDR3 loop reads CSARSGRGWETQYF. In DNA form, the CDR3 reads TGCAGTGCTAGATCAGGACGGGGCTGGGAGACCCAGTACTTC.

This clonotype was picked up a small number of times. This CDR3 is missing its conserved last phenylalanine or tryptophan, likely due to a read error. V usage is TRBV6-2 or TRBV6-3 and J usage is TRBJ1-6, with 9 nucleotides matching TRBD1. Per the germline V gene, CDR1 is MNHEY and CDR2 is SVGEGT. J gave up 5 bases and V 2 bases, and 10 bases lay outside the gene matches. The CDR3 length is 18 residues. In DNA form, the CDR3 reads TGTGCCAGCAGTTACGCAGGGACAGGGCTGCTTCATAATTCACCCCTCCACCTT. It translates to CASSYAGTGLLHNSPLHL.